This T cell receptor beta chain was retrieved from a study of T-cell memory formation after mild COVID-19. Across the whole study: The study found TCR clusters largely donor specific.

This clonotype has just a few counts. The antigen remains unidentified. Study conclusions and caveats: Those CD4+ clones that contracted were mainly in CM and EM (CD8+ ones in EMRA). There were some responding clones in pre-infection memory, which suggested that cross-reactive memory had joined. What remained unconfirmed was the SARS-CoV-2 specificity of second-wave clones peaking on day 37.

Germline V gene lookup returns CDR1 MGHRA and CDR2 YSYEKL. J lost 0 bases, V lost 2 bases, and 8 bases had no gene match. This CDR3 has 18 amino acids. TCRdb reprocessed the 5' RACE reads via MiXCR and lists one record per CDR3 protein. The sample contains 120,000 or so distinct CDR3 sequences, around a sixth of which appear only once. Specimen: PBMCs or a T cell subset sorted from them (not recorded which). The chain uses TRBV4-1 and TRBJ2-7, with 12 bases aligning to TRBD2. The receptor was derived from an adult woman who had mild COVID-19 (a few samples of this study predate the infection). Cell type and time point are not known. The CDR3, as DNA: TGCGCCAGCAGCCAACAGACTAGCGGGGGTTACAGCTCCTACGAGCAGTACTTC. This sequence encodes CASSQQTSGGYSSYEQYF.